What follows are 25 T cell receptor beta chains derived from one specimen sequenced in a study of shared clonotypes between healthy human individuals (dated by TCRdb to about 2020). Preparation of the library involved the immunoSEQ multiplex PCR assay. Not all clones reach the TCRdb copy of this immuneACCESS table, which keeps in-frame sequences only. Checked studies attribute under half of the gap to unresolved V genes and leave the rest unexplained. This sample has hundreds of thousands of clones in its table, and approximately 79% of those were observed once. Of the sample, less than 2% is held by the ten largest clones. Sequencing was done on a sample of memory CD4+ T cells sorted from blood. The label giving this sample's cell subset or site can be read as: CD45RA-negative fraction. The receptors originated from a woman aged 25 to 39 in good health.

The rearrangement joins TRBV7-8 to TRBJ2-3; tentative D call: TRBD1 (6 bases). The V end was cut by 5 bases, the J end by 5 bases, with 17 bases between. Germline V gene data show CDR1 as SGHVS and CDR2 as FQNEAQ. The CDR3 extends over 15 amino acids. For the CDR3, the DNA is TGTGCCAGCAGCCGACTTGGGGGCCTTGTAGATACGCAGTATTTT. This encodes CASSRLGGLVDTQYF.

The V call is TRBV10-3, the J call TRBJ1-4; D is possibly TRBD1 (6 bases). Germline lookup yields CDR1 ENHRY and CDR2 SYGVKD. The V gene lost 7 bases and the J gene lost 8 bases, with 17 bases spanning the gap. The CDR3 has 14 residues. This chain's CDR3 is CAIKPGHGAEKLFF. In DNA, the CDR3 is TGTGCCATCAAGCCGGGACACGGGGCGGAAAAACTGTTTTTT.

This rearrangement joins TRBV10-3 to TRBJ2-1; 9 nucleotides match TRBD2. The CDR3 is 19 residues long. The V gene end was trimmed by 5 bases and the J gene end by 1 base; junction bases not matched to a gene: 15. The germline gives CDR1 ENHRY, CDR2 SYGVKD. This chain's CDR3 is CAISSPDSGSLTSYNEQFF. For the CDR3, the DNA is TGTGCCATCAGTTCCCCGGATAGCGGGAGTCTTACGTCCTACAATGAGCAGTTCTTC.

The sample holds one count of this clone. The chain uses TRBV10-2 and TRBJ2-7; no reliable D call. This CDR3 has 14 amino acids. Germline loops: CDR1 WSHSY, CDR2 SAAADI. The germline V and J ends were trimmed by 2 bases and 0 bases, with 8 bases remaining between them. The CDR3 is CASSEVTSSYEQYF. As DNA, the CDR3 is TGCGCCAGCAGTGAGGTTACGAGCTCCTACGAGCAGTACTTC.

The rearrangement joins TRBV27 to TRBJ2-3; D gene uncertain. Germline lookup yields CDR1 MNHEY and CDR2 SMNVEV (reference sequence). This CDR3 is 12 amino acids long. V lost 6 bases, J lost 4 bases, and 8 bases lay in between. The CDR3, as DNA: TGTGCCAGCAGAGGGCCCCCAGATACGCAGTATTTT. Its translation: CASRGPPDTQYF.

The V gene is TRBV9, the J gene TRBJ2-1; tentatively, D is TRBD1 (6 bases). V was shortened by 0 bases and J by 3 bases, with 10 bases between the two germline ends. This CDR3 has 15 amino acids. Germline V gene data show CDR1 as SGDLS and CDR2 as YYNGEE. CDR3 sequence reads: CASSVDGGHYNEQFF. The CDR3 coding sequence is TGTGCCAGCAGCGTAGATGGGGGACACTACAATGAGCAGTTCTTC.

Turning to this clone: The sample holds other DNA sequences that translate to the same CDR3. The chain couples TRBV11-2 to TRBJ2-1; weak D call: TRBD2 (6 bases). The germline CDR1 and CDR2 sequences are SGHAT and FQNNGV. The CDR3 runs 14 residues. V lost 0 bases, J lost 4 bases, and 7 bases lay in between. This CDR3 is CASSLDGLYNEQFF. In DNA, the CDR3 is TGTGCCAGCAGCTTAGATGGACTATACAATGAGCAGTTCTTC.

The V and J genes are TRBV2 and TRBJ1-5; tentative D call: TRBD1 (5 bases). This CDR3 is built from 15 residues. Germline CDR1 and CDR2: SNHLY and FYNNEI. Trimming left V 2 bases short and J 6 bases short, with 14 bases between. The CDR3 DNA reads TGTGCCAGCAGTGAAAGCCAGGGTGAGAGTCAGCCCCAGCATTTT. This sequence encodes CASSESQGESQPQHF. Full variable domain (remainder filled in from reference TRBV2 and TRBJ1-5): EPEVTQTPSHQVTQMGQEVILRCVPISNHLYFYWYRQILGQKVEFLVSFYNNEISEKSEIFDDQFSVERPDGSNFTLKIRSTKLEDSAMYFCASSESQGESQPQHFGDGTRLSIL.

This clone was seen a single time. J is TRBJ1-3 and V is TRBV28; D is ambiguous. Germline CDR1 reads MDHEN; CDR2 reads SYDVKM. Trimming took off 7 bases at V and 2 bases at J, with 12 bases between the two ends. The CDR3 totals 14 residues. The CDR3 DNA sequence: TGTGCCAGCACCCCCCCGGCGGCTGGAAACACCATATATTTT. As protein: CASTPPAAGNTIYF.

A remark on this clone: This sequence may be a read error, since a much larger clone differs from it by one base. Other DNA sequences within the sample encode an identical CDR3. CDR3 DNA sequence: TGCAGTGCTAGAAACAATGAGCAGTTCTTC. This sequence encodes CSARNNEQFF. This sequence joins TRBV20-1 and TRBJ2-1; no clear D gene. Germline-derived CDR1 and CDR2 are DFQATT and SNEGSKA (reference sequence). With 2 bases removed from V and 5 bases from J, the gap between germline ends came to 1 base. This CDR3 comprises 10 residues.

J is TRBJ2-1 and V is TRBV28; 16 bases line up with TRBD2. The CDR3 runs to 16 residues. Germline V lookup: CDR1 MDHEN, CDR2 SYDVKM. The J segment lost 7 bases and the V segment lost 6 bases, leaving 6 bases of the junction unmatched. The DNA for the CDR3 is TGTGCCAGCAGCGGGACTAGCGGGAGGGCCCGAAATGAGCAGTTCTTC. It is translated as CASSGTSGRARNEQFF. Looking up the rest from reference TRBV28 and TRBJ2-1 gives the full variable domain: DVKVTQSSRYLVKRTGEKVFLECVQDMDHENMFWYRQDPGLGLRLIYFSYDVKMKEKGDIPEGYSVSREKKERFSLILESASTNQTSMYLCASSGTSGRARNEQFFGPGTRLTVL.

The chain carries TRBV7-2 and TRBJ2-3; D uncertain. The CDR3 totals 15 residues. With 1 base removed from V and 6 bases from J, the gap between germline ends came to 14 bases. Germline CDR1 SGHTA, CDR2 FQGNSA. CDR3 coding DNA: TGTGCCAGCAGCTTAGGATGGGTAGCCCTGGATACGCAGTATTTT. As protein: CASSLGWVALDTQYF. The entire variable domain, with the rest obtained from reference TRBV7-2 and TRBJ2-3, is as follows: GAGVSQSPSNKVTEKGKDVELRCDPISGHTALYWYRQSLGQGLEFLIYFQGNSAPDKSGLPSDRFSAERTGGSVSTLTIQRTQQEDSAVYLCASSLGWVALDTQYFGPGTRLTVL.

The chain has TRBV5-4 and TRBJ2-3, with 12 bases identical to TRBD2. V was pared by 0 bases and J by 2 bases, with 1 base of the junction left unmatched. The CDR3 contains 16 residues. Germline CDR1 SGHNT, CDR2 YYREEE (reference sequence). CDR3 sequence: CASSLGLAGATDTQYF. The CDR3 DNA follows: TGTGCCAGCAGCTTGGGACTAGCGGGGGCCACAGATACGCAGTATTTT.

The V call is TRBV5-6, the J call TRBJ2-5; 7 bases align to TRBD1. With the DNA end fitting TRBJ2-7 better, the J assignment may be wrong. The germline V gene encodes CDR1 SGHDT and CDR2 YYEEEE. The CDR3 contains 14 residues. This CDR3 is CASSPDRPPYEQYF. CDR3 nucleotides: TGTGCCAGCAGCCCGGACAGGCCCCCCTACGAGCAGTACTTC.

This clone showed up just a few times. This chain connects TRBV5-4 to TRBJ2-3; the D gene could be TRBD1 or TRBD2 (5 bases each). Trimming removed 0 bases at V and 1 base at J, with 9 bases between. Germline V gene lookup returns CDR1 SGHNT and CDR2 YYREEE (reference sequence). This CDR3 contains 15 residues. CDR3 nucleotide sequence: TGTGCCAGCAGCTTGGGGGGGTCGGGCACAGATACGCAGTATTTT. Translating it yields CASSLGGSGTDTQYF.

This clone was detected once. V and J are TRBV7-6 and TRBJ1-3; D gene uncertain. The CDR3 length is 17 residues. V was clipped by 5 bases and J by 0 bases, with 17 bases between them. Germline CDR1 is SGHVS and CDR2 is FNYEAQ. The CDR3 spells CASSEDQNTDSGNTIYF. DNA of the CDR3: TGTGCCAGCAGCGAAGACCAGAACACTGACTCTGGAAACACCATATATTTT.

This clone has just a few counts. This sample also contains other DNA sequences that code for the same CDR3. The chain links TRBV5-1 to TRBJ2-3; 7 bases map to TRBD1. This CDR3 contains 16 residues. Trimming at V came to 0 bases and at J to 0 bases, leaving 4 bases not matched to a gene. Per germline, CDR1 SGHRS and CDR2 YFSETQ. The CDR3 nucleotides are TGCGCCAGCAGCTTGGGACAGGGTGCTAGCACAGATACGCAGTATTTT. As protein: CASSLGQGASTDTQYF. Variable domain in full (rest from reference TRBV5-1 and TRBJ2-3): KAGVTQTPRYLIKTRGQQVTLSCSPISGHRSVSWYQQTPGQGLQFLFEYFSETQRNKGNFPGRFSGRQFSNSRSEMNVSTLELGDSALYLCASSLGQGASTDTQYFGPGTRLTVL.

This chain links TRBV19 with TRBJ1-5; TRBD1 aligns across 8 bases. V lost 5 bases, J lost 2 bases, and 5 bases stayed unmatched. The CDR3 is 15 residues long. Germline CDR1 and CDR2: LNHDA and SQIVND (reference sequence). The CDR3 DNA reads TGTGCCAGTAGTGCAGGGGGCAGTGGCAATCAGCCCCAGCATTTT. Translating gives CASSAGGSGNQPQHF.

This chain uses TRBV19 with TRBJ2-5; 9 bases align to TRBD1. CDR1 and CDR2 (germline): LNHDA, SQIVND (reference sequence). The V segment lost 9 bases and the J segment 0 bases; nucleotides outside the gene matches: 8. CDR3 length: 15 amino acids. This CDR3 is CASAQGAQYQETQYF. The CDR3 region has the DNA TGTGCCAGCGCACAGGGGGCCCAGTACCAAGAGACCCAGTACTTC.

This rearrangement joins TRBV6-5 to TRBJ2-1, with a tentative D call TRBD2 (5 bases). CDR1 and CDR2 (germline): MNHEY, SVGAGI. V lost 2 bases and J 12 bases, leaving 14 bases between the germline ends. The CDR3 contains 13 residues. DNA of the CDR3: TGTGCCAGCAGTTACCGCGGGTTCCGGTCGCAGTTCTTC. This sequence encodes CASSYRGFRSQFF.

J is TRBJ2-2 and V is TRBV7-8, with D possibly being TRBD1 (6 bases). CDR3 length: 14 amino acids. V lost 5 bases to trimming and J lost 6 bases, with 13 bases between them. Per the germline V gene, CDR1 is SGHVS and CDR2 is FQNEAQ. Here the CDR3 DNA reads TGTGCCAGCAGCGAAAAACAGGGCCCCGGGGAGCTGTTTTTT. It codes for CASSEKQGPGELFF.

Details on this clone: Other DNA sequences in this specimen translate into the identical CDR3. The genes are TRBV5-1 and TRBJ2-7; D is unclear. From germline, CDR1 is SGHRS and CDR2 YFSETQ. The CDR3 is made up of 15 amino acids. The V and J ends lost 0 bases and 0 bases respectively, with 10 bases between them. Here the CDR3 reads CASSLGPESSYEQYF. The CDR3 region has the DNA TGCGCCAGCAGCTTGGGCCCGGAGAGCTCCTACGAGCAGTACTTC.

The V call is TRBV28, the J call TRBJ2-1, with D tentatively TRBD2 (5 bases). The CDR3 length is 15 residues. CDR1 is MDHEN, CDR2 SYDVKM, per germline. V was cut by 3 bases and J by 7 bases, with 16 bases left in between. This CDR3 reads CASSLWGREGNEQFF. The CDR3 DNA follows: TGTGCCAGCAGTTTGTGGGGAAGAGAGGGAAATGAGCAGTTCTTC.

The table lists this clone with many counts. This chain links TRBV5-8 with TRBJ1-3; a weak D match, TRBD1 (5 bases). V lost 1 base, J lost 0 bases, and 14 bases lay in between. This CDR3 contains 17 residues. The V gene's germline CDR1 is SGHTS and CDR2 YDEGEE. The CDR3 DNA follows: TGTGCCAGCAGCTTGACAACCGGGACGGACTCTGGAAACACCATATATTTT. Translated, it gives CASSLTTGTDSGNTIYF.

Turning to this clone: Given a much more abundant clone one base away, this may be a read error. The chain joins TRBV4-1 to TRBJ2-2; 9 bases agree with TRBD1. V was clipped by 0 bases and J by 5 bases; unmatched bases: 7. The CDR3 runs to 17 residues. Germline lookup yields CDR1 MGHRA and CDR2 YSYEKL. This chain's CDR3 is CASSQDLTGGETGELFF. The CDR3 DNA reads TGCGCCAGCAGCCAAGATTTGACAGGGGGAGAAACCGGGGAGCTGTTTTTT.